This T cell receptor (beta chain) originates from a study of blood T cell repertoires in COVID-19 (TCRdb year 2020). General notes on the study: Samples covering the acute and convalescent phases of COVID-19 were provided by collaborators in the United States, Italy and Spain. The material from the prospective study consisted of cDNA or gDNA derived from T cells, B-cell-depleted T cells, or PBMCs. Deeply sampled blood TCRbeta repertoires from subjects exposed to, actively infected with, or recovered from COVID-19 were included in the dataset. The repertoires were released in a freely available public database meant as a resource for research on the immune response to SARS-CoV-2. Samples were obtained from the ongoing ImmuneRACE study (first 160 participants) and from 1,200 or so subjects provided by 6 global collaborators. A de-identified subject ID, COVID-19 status, age in years and sex were almost always included in the sample metadata. Where available, HLA class I and class II types were obtained from metadata supplied by the sample provider rather than from assay-based typing. The research as a whole found: How much clinical and demographic metadata was included differed by source and by participant, and the metadata was provided uncurated.

Collaborating institutions collected whole blood in K2EDTA tubes following their own protocols. For TCRbeta analysis, collaborators shipped samples as frozen whole blood, isolated PBMCs, or DNA extracted from either of those sample types. To note about this clone: Its antigen is still unknown. No base quality information exists; no much larger clone differs at one position.

CDR1 and CDR2, per the germline V gene (reference sequence), are LNHNV and YYDKDF. Spanning cysteine to phenylalanine, the CDR3 consists of 16 amino acids. Kept here is only the CDR3 DNA, which spans 48 bases and is read in frame from base 1. The germline V end is reduced by 9 bases and the J end by 3 bases; junction bases left unmatched: 14. TCRbeta CDR3 regions were amplified from genomic DNA by means of the immunoSEQ Assay, a bias-controlled multiplex PCR. The study's own analysis went as follows. The number of nucleated cells in each sample was estimated from the amplification of reference gene primers within the assay. To quantify the absolute abundance of each unique TCRbeta CDR3 rearrangement, sequence reads were collapsed and filtered. Productive Simpson clonality was computed per sample as the square root of Simpson's diversity index over productive rearrangements. What TCRdb holds here is the immuneACCESS table cut down to in-frame rearrangements. Part of the clones is not present; checked against another copy, under half of the missing clones reflect an unresolved V gene, and the others are unexplained. V, J and clone size are taken as reported in that table, and D and trimming were inferred from the DNA itself. The table for this sample lists over 200,000 clones; 85% to 90% of them were counted only once. Around 1.4% of the sample goes to the ten largest clones.

The specimen was peripheral blood. The sequence was obtained from a young man with active or convalescent COVID-19. The V and J genes are TRBV15 and TRBJ2-1; 7 central bases correspond to TRBD2. Here the CDR3 is given as CATYSFGRGHYNEQFF. The DNA is as follows: TGTGCCACATATTCGTTTGGGAGGGGCCACTACAATGAGCAGTTCTTC. With the portions outside the CDR3 filled from the reference TRBV15 and TRBJ2-1 genes, the complete variable region becomes DAMVIQNPRYQVTQFGKPVTLSCSQTLNHNVMYWYQQKSSQAPKLLFHYYDKDFNNEADTPDNFQSRRPNTSFCFLDIRSPGLGDTAMYLCATYSFGRGHYNEQFFGPGTRLTVL.